This T cell receptor (beta chain) was sequenced in a study of shared clonotypes between healthy human individuals (TCRdb year 2020). For context, the study as a whole: Two women and three men aged 18 to 49 years were included in the cohort. To increase sequencing depth and limit assay-specific biases, TCR repertoire library preparation and sequencing were carried out by different laboratories using diverse techniques. To estimate repertoire size and how much clonotypes are shared between individuals, the study performed deep sequencing of blood TCR repertoires from a few healthy adults. Per donor, leukapheresis produced somewhere between about 0.85 and 10 billion PBMCs. For each donor, CD4 naive and CD4 memory were each given three plates, CD8 naive was given two plates, and CD8 memory was given one plate.

Using the deep immunoSEQ assay, multiplex PCR amplified TCR CDR3 regions from genomic DNA. For each cell subset, the extracted genomic DNA was distributed evenly across all wells of several immunoSEQ 96-well plates, and each plate served as one replicate. For sorted subsets, around 200 ng genomic DNA, equal to some 28,000 T cell genomes, was loaded into each replicate PCR. Purified libraries were measured with a Qubit 3.0 fluorometer, size-checked on a Bioanalyzer 2100, and measured again with the KAPA Library Quantification kit. A separate single-read 150-cycle Illumina NextSeq 550 flow cell was used to sequence each immunoSEQ 96-well plate. As for how the authors treated the data: Because the immunoSEQ output included only junctional sequences and no quality scores, the filtering could not be the same as the filtering used for full-length reads. To assign V/J genes and CDR3, sequences were annotated against IMGT germline references using PyIR, a Python wrapper for IgBLAST v1.9. Reads were removed for weak V/J assignments (E-value above 1e-6), missing CDR3, stop codons, out-of-frame junctions, or ambiguous translated residues. V3J clonotypes were defined as sequences sharing the same inferred V gene, J gene, and CDR3 amino acid sequence. To compute the percentage overlap between repertoires, the number of shared unique clonotypes was divided by the size of the smaller repertoire. RTK rarefaction, the Chao1 estimator, and Recon v2.1 estimates of unobserved clonotypes were used to assess repertoire richness. OLGA was used to compute generation probabilities for all TCRbeta clonotypes that the gDNA method yielded from a handful of donors. TCRdb retrieved this table from immuneACCESS and kept in-frame rearrangements only. Not all clones are present; in checked studies, unresolved V genes account for under half, and no reason is known for the remainder. The D gene and trimming were derived from the DNA, and the V and J assignments and clone size from that table. This sample has hundreds of thousands of clones in its table, and approximately 96% of those were observed once. Of the sample, less than 0.12% falls within the top ten clones.

What the study reported, not specific to this receptor: Larger estimated clonotype richness was generally found for naive subsets than for memory subsets. The small number of donors limited the genetic and exposure-history diversity represented. Pairwise subsampling led to the expectation that sequencing depth would affect the degree of clonotype sharing among donors. Even with the large sequencing depth, rarefaction of the sorted-subset datasets indicated that sequencing was incomplete. Sampling was restricted to blood, and TCR repertoires in tissues likely differ from the TCR repertoires found in blood. Across a handful of donors, around 5% of naive CD4, 3% to 3.5% of naive CD8, approximately 2.5% of memory CD4, and roughly 0.4% of memory CD8 clonotypes were shared. Compared with non-shared clonotypes, the clonotypes found in all four sorted-subset donors had higher generation probabilities.

To note about this clone: Which antigen it targets is not known. No base quality information exists; no much larger clone differs at one position.

V drops 6 bases and J drops 0 bases, leaving 12 bases in between. The CDR3 has 15 amino acids, counting the end cysteine and phenylalanine. Only the CDR3 DNA is retained, 45 bases long and in frame from the first base. CDR1 and CDR2, looked up from the germline V gene, are MDHEN and SYDVKM. CD8 naive samples were CD45RO-negative cells positively selected for CCR7, giving a CD45RA+CCR7+ population that excluded TemRA cells. The donors were healthy, HIV-negative adults who had no recently reported acute infections or vaccinations. All donors were Caucasian adults living in Nashville, Tennessee, USA. Blood was obtained by leukapheresis, after which PBMCs were separated by Ficoll-Histopaque density gradient centrifugation and cryopreserved in liquid nitrogen vapor phase. Purity and quantity of every magnetically sorted T cell population were checked by analytical flow cytometry. Genomic DNA was isolated from every sorted fraction and measured by UV absorbance on a Nanodrop 2000c.

The sequencing input was naive CD8+ T cells sorted from blood. This specimen's cell subset or site label, interpreted: CD45RA+CCR7+. The chain is made from TRBV28 and TRBJ1-3; the D gene is perhaps TRBD1, from 6 matching bases. This TCR was recovered from a woman in her 30s in good health. DNA sequence: TGTGCCAGCAGACACAGGGCCGCCTCTGGAAACACCATATATTTT. It translates to CASRHRAASGNTIYF.